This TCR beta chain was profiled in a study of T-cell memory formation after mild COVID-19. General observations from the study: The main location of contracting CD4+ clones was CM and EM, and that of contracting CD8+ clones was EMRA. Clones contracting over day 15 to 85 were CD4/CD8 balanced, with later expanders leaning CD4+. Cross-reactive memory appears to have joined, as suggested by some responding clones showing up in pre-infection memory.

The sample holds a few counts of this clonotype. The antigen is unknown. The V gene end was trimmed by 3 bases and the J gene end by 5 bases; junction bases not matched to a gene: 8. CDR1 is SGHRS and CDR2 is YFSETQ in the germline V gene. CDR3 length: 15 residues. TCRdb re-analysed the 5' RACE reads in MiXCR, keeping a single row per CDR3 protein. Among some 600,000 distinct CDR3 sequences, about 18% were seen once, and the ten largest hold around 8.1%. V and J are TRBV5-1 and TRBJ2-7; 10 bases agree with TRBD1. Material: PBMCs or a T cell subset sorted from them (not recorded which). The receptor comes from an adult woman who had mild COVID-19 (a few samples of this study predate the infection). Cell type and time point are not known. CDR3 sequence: CASSSGQGGSDEQYF. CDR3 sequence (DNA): TGCGCCAGCAGCTCCGGACAGGGGGGGAGCGACGAGCAGTACTTC.